This T cell receptor beta chain was documented in a study of sequential checkpoint blockade in melanoma (dated by TCRdb to about 2019). Broadly, across the study: Patients were randomized 1:1 to first-line nivolumab followed by ipilimumab (arm A) or ipilimumab followed by nivolumab (arm B). Both trial sequences were followed by maintenance nivolumab.

V trim: 8 bases; J trim: 2 bases; unmatched bases: 10. According to the germline V gene (reference sequence), CDR1 reads SEHNR and CDR2 reads FQNEAQ. The CDR3 numbers 15 residues from cysteine through phenylalanine. CDR3 DNA is the only sequence kept; it has 45 bases, read in frame from the first base. About this clone itself: Its antigen remains undetermined. Base qualities were left out, and no much larger clone turns up one base away.

What the authors observed across the whole study: Larger, independent patient cohorts are needed to validate the response-prediction model that combines TCR metrics and mutation burden.

The immunoSEQ Assay was used to immunosequence TCRbeta CDR3 regions from genomic DNA. Genomic DNA was amplified by bias-controlled multiplex PCR before high-throughput sequencing. Concerning the study's data processing: To quantify the absolute abundance of each unique TCRbeta CDR3 region, the sequences were collapsed and filtered. Clonality was defined as 1 minus Pielou's evenness and was calculated using productive rearrangements only. A previously published method was used to identify clones with significantly greater frequencies in on-treatment samples than in baseline samples. TCRdb holds this immuneACCESS table with in-frame rearrangements only. Some clones are missing; in checked studies, unresolved V genes explain under half, and the rest has no known cause. The V and J calls and clone size are taken from that table; D and trimming were inferred from the DNA. Recorded for this sample are roughly 31,000 clones; 75% to 90% of them occurred a single time. The top ten hold 22% of the sample.

In the paper's terms, the treatment or condition label means: randomized to nivolumab then ipilimumab (arm A) or the reverse (arm B). No trial patient had received prior DNA-damaging chemotherapy. On a FACS Aria II flow cytometer, live CD3+CD8+ cells that were negative for CD19 and CD56 were sorted from thawed PBMCs. Samples came from patients with melanoma in CheckMate 064, a randomized, open-label phase II trial of sequential checkpoint blockade. Leukapheresis was used to collect peripheral blood mononuclear cells, which were then purified with Ficoll-Paque and frozen in human serum with roughly 10% DMSO. Purity of sorted blood CD3+CD8+ cells was verified at >98% immediately after sorting, followed by DNA extraction.

The sequenced sample was CD8+ T cells sorted from blood (inferred from file names), obtained from a patient given nivolumab and ipilimumab in sequence. The clonotype was recovered from a human donor with melanoma. The chain employs TRBV7-9 and TRBJ1-1, and 8 bases in between align with TRBD1. This receptor carries the CDR3 CASGIEDRANTEAFF. The nucleotides read TGTGCCAGCGGGATTGAGGACAGGGCTAACACTGAAGCTTTCTTT.